This entry concerns a single T cell receptor (beta chain). While infection was still active, Seattle patients were enrolled and then followed longitudinally. The CDR3 covers 14 residues. Per the germline V gene, CDR1 is SGHAT and CDR2 is FQNNGV. Trimming at V came to 4 bases and at J to 8 bases, leaving 7 bases not matched to a gene. The sample comes from a study of blood T cell repertoires in COVID-19. Study overall: Nucleic acid was either cDNA or gDNA, and it came from T cells, B-cell-depleted T cells, or PBMCs.

As processed by the authors: Amplification of reference gene primers was used by the study to estimate nucleated cell counts. Profiled with immunoSEQ multiplex PCR; TCRdb holds only in-frame clones, not every one. V and J calls plus clone size are reproduced from that table; the DNA served to infer D and trimming. This table holds about 120,000 clones, roughly 90% found once. This chain uses TRBV11-2 with TRBJ2-1; 8 nucleotides align to TRBD1. Sequenced input: peripheral blood. This clonotype was obtained from an older woman with COVID-19, enrolled during active disease. The CDR3 sequence: CASSSLDRDDEQFF. As DNA, the CDR3 is TGTGCCAGCAGCTCATTGGACAGGGACGATGAGCAGTTCTTC.